The clone carrying this TCR beta chain was seen just once. CDR1 is SGHRS, CDR2 YFSETQ, per germline. The junction had 13 bases not matched to a gene; V was cut back by 4 bases and J by 5 bases. The CDR3 extends over 16 amino acids. Assay used: immunoSEQ multiplex PCR; TCRdb lists only in-frame clones, some missing. Seen here are 250,000 to 350,000 clones, 75% to 90% observed once, and the top ten hold roughly 2.2%. This specimen comes from a study of blood T cell repertoires in COVID-19. This chain uses TRBV5-1 with TRBJ1-1; 8 positions match TRBD1. The receptor's source is a woman between 50 and 59 years old who had recovered from COVID-19. The sequenced sample was peripheral blood. CDR3 DNA: TGCGCCAGCAGCCCATTTGTCGGGACAGGTGGGACTGAAGCTTTCTTT. This translates into CASSPFVGTGGTEAFF.